This record covers a single T cell receptor beta chain. Some clones are missing from TCRdb's copy, which holds only in-frame ones; the method was immunoSEQ multiplex PCR. The table has 300,000 to 400,000 clones, 80% to 90% seen once. The sample belongs to a study of blood T cell repertoires in COVID-19. For the study at large: Acute and convalescent COVID-19 samples came from the United States, Italy and Spain.

Adults between roughly 18 and 100 years of age took part from about 24 US areas. Participants had their cohort set by participant-reported clinical history. The receptor comes from a woman in her thirties or forties with acute COVID-19. The sequencing input was PBMCs or T cells enriched from blood (not recorded which).

CDR3 DNA: TGTGCCAGCAGCCCAGCGGGACAGGGTTTATGGGGTGAGCAGTTCTTC. Encoded protein: CASSPAGQGLWGEQFF. V gene TRBV9 combines with J gene TRBJ2-1, with 9 bases aligning to TRBD1. The CDR3 runs 16 residues. Germline V gene data show CDR1 as SGDLS and CDR2 as YYNGEE. Unmatched junction bases numbered 14, after V lost 4 bases and J lost 9 bases.